The 25 T cell receptor beta chains given below trace back to one sample, sequenced in a study of long-term antiretroviral therapy in people with HIV. Samples were assayed with immunoSEQ v3.0 at survey level. Libraries were prepared by immunoSEQ multiplex PCR; TCRdb keeps only in-frame clonotypes and omits some of them. The sample holds some 33,000 clones, 97% seen once. Sequencing was performed on unsorted PBMCs, taken 7.6 years after starting antiretroviral therapy. The receptor source for this set is a man aged 30-40 years with HIV.

This clone was seen just once. J is TRBJ2-3 and V is TRBV7-2, with D perhaps being TRBD1 or TRBD2 (5 bases each). Trimming stripped 5 bases from V and 10 bases from J, with 19 bases between. The CDR3 spans 14 residues. Germline CDR1 SGHTA, CDR2 FQGNSA. The CDR3 here is CASSRGVVRDAQYF. CDR3 bases: TGTGCCAGCAGCCGAGGGGTCGTTAGGGATGCGCAGTATTTT.

This chain joins TRBV5-8 and TRBJ2-7; 11 nucleotides agree with TRBD1. With 4 bases clipped from V and 2 bases from J, the junction kept 8 bases outside the gene matches. CDR1 and CDR2 from the germline V gene are SGHTS and YDEGEE. This CDR3 region has 16 residues. The CDR3 is CASSPFPGQGAYEQYF. The CDR3, as DNA: TGTGCCAGCAGCCCCTTCCCGGGACAGGGGGCCTACGAGCAGTACTTC. The variable domain in full, with the rest retrieved from reference TRBV5-8 and TRBJ2-7, is EAGVTQSPTHLIKTRGQQATLRCSPISGHTSVYWYQQALGLGLQFLLWYDEGEERNRGNFPPRFSGRQFPNYSSELNVNALELEDSALYLCASSPFPGQGAYEQYFGPGTRLTVT.

J is TRBJ2-1 and V is TRBV6-6, with D perhaps TRBD1 or TRBD2 (6 bases each). In germline, CDR1 is MNHNY, CDR2 SVGAGI (reference sequence). Trimming took 7 bases from V and 10 from J, leaving 14 bases between them. This CDR3 has 12 residues. The CDR3 DNA reads as TGTGCCAGCACGGCCGGGGGCTTCGAGCAGTTCTTC. Protein: CASTAGGFEQFF.

The chain combines TRBV10-3 with TRBJ1-2; TRBD1 matches at 11 bases. J gave up 6 bases and V 4 bases, and 1 base lay outside the gene matches. Germline CDR1 and CDR2: ENHRY and SYGVKD. This CDR3 has 13 residues. The CDR3 reads CAISGTGGDGYTF. As DNA, the CDR3 is TGTGCCATCAGTGGGACAGGGGGCGATGGCTACACCTTC.

The chain has TRBV21-1 and TRBJ2-7; TRBD1, the table's D call, lacks a check against the DNA. TRBV21-1 is classified as a pseudogene. This CDR3 comprises 12 residues. The CDR3, as DNA: TGTGCCAGCAGCAAAGCAGTCCCCCCAGGCCCCTTC. Residues: CASSKAVPPGPF.

This rearrangement joins TRBV5-1 to TRBJ1-1; 8 nucleotides agree with TRBD1. CDR1 is SGHRS and CDR2 is YFSETQ in the germline V gene. The trim removed 4 bases at V and 4 bases at J, leaving 12 bases unmatched. This CDR3 contains 16 residues. CDR3 protein: CASSPRTGNEGTEAFF. The CDR3, as DNA: TGCGCCAGCAGCCCACGGACAGGGAATGAGGGCACTGAAGCTTTCTTT.

The gene calls are TRBV27 and TRBJ1-5; D gene uncertain. This CDR3 has 14 amino acids. V lost 2 bases, J lost 0 bases, and 5 bases lay in between. Germline V gene data show CDR1 as MNHEY and CDR2 as SMNVEV (reference sequence). The CDR3 DNA sequence: TGTGCCAGCAGTTTAGGTAGTAGCAATCAGCCCCAGCATTTT. Protein product: CASSLGSSNQPQHF.

V usage is TRBV6-6 and J usage is TRBJ2-3; 7 bases agree with TRBD2. The CDR3 is made up of 13 amino acids. V trimming: 7 bases; J trimming: 5 bases; junction bases outside the gene matches: 6. The germline CDR1 and CDR2 sequences are MNHNY and SVGAGI (reference sequence). The CDR3 DNA reads as TGTGCCAGCATTAAGACGGGAGGAGATACGCAGTATTTT. This gives the protein CASIKTGGDTQYF.

The chain is built from TRBV7-8 and TRBJ2-4, with D maybe TRBD1 (5 bases). Per the germline V gene, CDR1 is SGHVS and CDR2 is FQNEAQ. This CDR3 contains 16 residues. Trimming left V 3 bases short and J 0 bases short, with 12 bases between. The CDR3 sequence: CASSLDTPLAKNIQYF. DNA for the CDR3: TGTGCCAGCAGCTTGGACACCCCATTAGCCAAAAACATTCAGTACTTC.

This chain joins TRBV5-1 and TRBJ1-1; no clear D. Trimming shortened V by 1 base and J by 5 bases, and 6 bases separated the two germline ends. This CDR3 comprises 12 residues. Looked up from germline, CDR1 is SGHRS and CDR2 is YFSETQ. The CDR3 loop is CASSLPGTEAFF. In DNA, the CDR3 is TGCGCCAGCAGCTTGCCCGGTACTGAAGCTTTCTTT.

This chain links TRBV25-1 with TRBJ2-5, with no clear D. The CDR3 contains 11 residues. Germline CDR1 is MGHDK and CDR2 is SYGVNS. Trimming removed 3 bases at V and 5 bases at J, with 4 bases between. The CDR3 DNA is TGTGCCAGCAGTGACTACGAGACCCAGTACTTC. It encodes CASSDYETQYF. The entire variable domain, with the rest obtained from reference TRBV25-1 and TRBJ2-5, is as follows: EADIYQTPRYLVIGTGKKITLECSQTMGHDKMYWYQQDPGMELHLIHYSYGVNSTEKGDLSSESTVSRIRTEHFPLTLESARPSHTSQYLCASSDYETQYFGPGTRLLVL.

The V and J genes are TRBV29-1 and TRBJ1-4; D is unresolved. V dropped 3 bases and J dropped 6 bases, with 8 bases sitting between them. Germline loops: CDR1 SQVTM, CDR2 ANQGSEA. This CDR3 contains 12 residues. The CDR3 spells CSVEGQDEKLFF. The CDR3 DNA is TGCAGCGTTGAGGGTCAAGATGAAAAACTGTTTTTT.

The V call is TRBV20-1, the J call TRBJ2-1; D assignment may be TRBD1 or TRBD2 (6 bases each). There are 11 residues in the CDR3. The germline V and J ends were trimmed by 4 bases and 13 bases, with 14 bases remaining between them. Germline values: CDR1 DFQATT, CDR2 SNEGSKA (reference sequence). Written as DNA, the CDR3 is TGCAGTGCTACCATCCCCGGGGGCCAGTTCTTC. The encoded protein is CSATIPGGQFF.

The V gene is TRBV14, the J gene TRBJ1-2; 7 positions agree with TRBD1. Germline CDR1 is SGHDN and CDR2 is FVKESK. V trimming: 6 bases; J trimming: 4 bases; junction bases outside the gene matches: 14. The CDR3 length is 16 residues. The CDR3 protein is CASSQAPGQLSYGYTF. The CDR3 DNA is TGTGCCAGCAGTCAGGCGCCGGGACAGCTATCCTATGGCTACACCTTC.

The V and J genes are TRBV27 and TRBJ1-2; TRBD1 might be the D (5 bases). Germline lookup yields CDR1 MNHEY and CDR2 SMNVEV (reference sequence). The V end was cut by 3 bases, the J end by 7 bases, with 12 bases between. This CDR3 is built from 13 residues. CDR3 DNA sequence: TGTGCCAGCAGTTTTGAGGGGCTTGGTGGCTACACCTTC. Translation: CASSFEGLGGYTF.

This clone was observed a single time. The V call is TRBV9, the J call TRBJ1-6; no definite D call. This CDR3 has 13 residues. The V gene lost 4 bases and the J gene lost 7 bases, with 9 bases spanning the gap. Germline V CDR1 and CDR2: SGDLS, YYNGEE. CDR3 region: CASSNGWNSPLHF. In DNA form, the CDR3 reads TGTGCCAGCAGCAACGGGTGGAATTCACCCCTCCACTTT.

This clone came up once. V and J are TRBV6-6 and TRBJ2-1, with 7 positions matching TRBD1. Unmatched junction bases numbered 5, after V lost 6 bases and J lost 0 bases. Germline V CDR1 and CDR2: MNHNY, SVGAGI (reference sequence). This CDR3 region has 15 residues. As DNA, the CDR3 is TGTGCCAGCAGCCGAGACAGGGCCTCCTACAATGAGCAGTTCTTC. This encodes CASSRDRASYNEQFF.

The chain combines TRBV18 with TRBJ1-1; weak D call: TRBD1 (5 bases). Trimming pared 2 bases from V and 0 bases from J, leaving 16 bases between. The CDR3 loop spans 17 amino acids. Germline CDR1 KGHSH, CDR2 LQKENI. The CDR3 DNA is TGTGCCAGCTCACCATGGTCAGGTGCAGGGATGAACACTGAAGCTTTCTTT. Amino acids: CASSPWSGAGMNTEAFF.

The chain recombines TRBV28 with TRBJ2-5, with D maybe TRBD1 (5 bases). The germline V gene has CDR1 MDHEN and CDR2 SYDVKM. CDR3 length equals 11 residues. V lost 7 bases and J lost 5, with 8 bases in between. CDR3 in DNA: TGTGCCAGCATGGGGCTTGAGACCCAGTACTTC. As protein: CASMGLETQYF.

The rearrangement uses TRBV18 and TRBJ2-5; 7 bases are a match to TRBD1. There are 15 residues in the CDR3. The trim removed 3 bases at V and 5 bases at J, leaving 9 bases unmatched. CDR1 is KGHSH and CDR2 is LQKENI in the germline V gene. The CDR3 nucleotides are TGTGCCAGCTCACCTACAGGGGACCGCTGGGAGACCCAGTACTTC. Translated, it gives CASSPTGDRWETQYF.

In this sample, this clone turned up once. The CDR3 nucleotides read TGTGCCAGCAGCTACCCTGCCAGATCCAAGGGCGAGCAGTACTTC. Encoded protein: CASSYPARSKGEQYF. The chain links TRBV7-9 to TRBJ2-7; D unresolved. The CDR3 has 15 residues. The V end lost 4 bases, the J end lost 6 bases, and 19 bases lay between the germline ends. Germline V lookup: CDR1 SEHNR, CDR2 FQNEAQ (reference sequence). Based on the CDR3 plus reference TRBV7-9 and TRBJ2-7, the full variable domain is DTGVSQNPRHKITKRGQNVTFRCDPISEHNRLYWYRQTLGQGPEFLTYFQNEAQLEKSRLLSDRFSAERPKGSFSTLEIQRTEQGDSAMYLCASSYPARSKGEQYFGPGTRLTVT.

V gene TRBV28 combines with J gene TRBJ1-4; the D is unclear. Germline V gene data show CDR1 as MDHEN and CDR2 as SYDVKM. The germline V and J ends were trimmed by 5 bases and 0 bases, with 16 bases remaining between them. The CDR3 has 17 residues. As DNA, the CDR3 is TGTGCCAGCAGTCCCCCATTGGACGTCGCAACTAATGAAAAACTGTTTTTT. It translates to CASSPPLDVATNEKLFF.

Here the CDR3 DNA reads TGTGCCAGCAGCCCCGGGGGGGCGGAGACCCAGTACTTC. It yields the protein CASSPGGAETQYF. V usage is TRBV5-4 and J usage is TRBJ2-5; 8 nucleotides line up with TRBD2. This CDR3 spans 13 amino acids. Germline V gives CDR1 SGHNT, CDR2 YYREEE (reference sequence). V trimming: 4 bases; J trimming: 5 bases; junction bases outside the gene matches: 4.

The chain joins TRBV4-3 to TRBJ1-4; tentative D call: TRBD1 (5 bases). V was pared by 4 bases and J by 6 bases, with 15 bases between. The CDR3 is made up of 15 amino acids. From germline, CDR1 is LGHNA and CDR2 YSLEER. This chain's CDR3 is CASSRLGAWDEKLFF. CDR3 nucleotide sequence: TGCGCCAGCAGCCGGTTAGGGGCATGGGATGAAAAACTGTTTTTT.

V is TRBV15 and J is TRBJ2-3; 7 bases are a match to TRBD2. The CDR3 spans 15 residues. Germline lookup yields CDR1 LNHNV and CDR2 YYDKDF (reference sequence). Trimming at V came to 3 bases and at J to 2 bases, leaving 5 bases not matched to a gene. CDR3: CATSRPGTTTDTQYF. In DNA, the CDR3 is TGTGCCACCAGCAGGCCCGGGACTACCACAGATACGCAGTATTTT.